These T cell receptor beta chains were read from a single sample in a study of T-cell memory formation after mild COVID-19. TCRdb redid the calling of the 5' RACE reads with MiXCR, one entry per CDR3 protein. The sample lists 380,000 or so distinct CDR3 sequences; roughly 13% were seen once. The sequencing sample was made of PBMCs or a T cell subset sorted from them (not recorded which). Receptors originate from a man younger than 35 who had mild COVID-19 (a few samples of this study predate the infection). Cell type and time point are not known. Each CDR3 is given with its conserved first and last residue. Fields, in order: clone size, CDR3 length, V gene, D gene, J gene, CDR3 DNA, CDR3 protein. The D gene is left open where the match is weak. Rows may omit the clone size; those that give it use once, few, many or a size class.

size: many; length: 13; V: TRBV5-1; D: -; J: TRBJ2-7; DNA: TGCGCCAGCTCCTCCACTCGAGACTACGAGCAGTACTTC; CDR3: CASSSTRDYEQYF
size: few; length: 15; V: TRBV15; D: -; J: TRBJ2-3; DNA: TGTGCCACCAGTCTTTCGTTAATCGGCACAGATACGCAGTATTTT; CDR3: CATSLSLIGTDTQYF
size: -; length: 16; V: TRBV4-3; D: -; J: TRBJ2-1; DNA: TGCGCCAGCAGCCGGGCAGGGACCATCTCCTACAATGAGCAGTTCTTC; CDR3: CASSRAGTISYNEQFF
size: few; length: 15; V: TRBV15; D: TRBD1; J: TRBJ1-5; DNA: TGTGCCACCAGCAGACTAGACAGGGTGGATCAGCCCCAGCATTTT; CDR3: CATSRLDRVDQPQHF
size: many; length: 14; V: TRBV5-1; D: -; J: TRBJ2-2; DNA: TGCGCCAGCAGCGGGGGGACGGCAGCCCGGGAGCTGTTTTTT; CDR3: CASSGGTAARELFF
size: -; length: 16; V: TRBV24-1; D: -; J: TRBJ2-5; DNA: TGTGCCACCAGAGTAGTTTGGGAAAGGGGGGCGGAGACCCAGTACTTC; CDR3: CATRVVWERGAETQYF
size: few; length: 18; V: TRBV3-1; D: TRBD1; J: TRBJ2-7; DNA: TGTGCCAGCAGCCAAGATTATAGGACAGGGGGCCCCTCCTACGAGCAGTACTTC; CDR3: CASSQDYRTGGPSYEQYF
size: many; length: 13; V: TRBV5-1; D: -; J: TRBJ2-1; DNA: TGCGCCAGCAGCTTGGAATCCTACAATGAGCAGTTCTTC; CDR3: CASSLESYNEQFF
size: few; length: 14; V: TRBV3-1; D: -; J: TRBJ2-7; DNA: TGTGCCAGCAGTCAAGGTGGGTTGGGCTACGAGCAGTACTTC; CDR3: CASSQGGLGYEQYF
size: few; length: 13; V: TRBV9; D: TRBD2; J: TRBJ2-7; DNA: TGTGCCAGCGGGACTAGCGGGGTTGGTGAGCAGTACTTC; CDR3: CASGTSGVGEQYF
size: -; length: 14; V: TRBV3-1; D: TRBD1; J: TRBJ2-7; DNA: TGTGCCAGCAGCCAAGGGACAGGGGATGACGAGCAGTACTTC; CDR3: CASSQGTGDDEQYF
size: -; length: 14; V: TRBV6-1; D: -; J: TRBJ1-6; DNA: TGTGCCAGCGGCGGGGCTCAGGGTAATTCACCCCTCCACTTT; CDR3: CASGGAQGNSPLHF
size: many; length: 13; V: TRBV19; D: -; J: TRBJ2-1; DNA: TGTGCCAGTAGTACCGGAGTGGGCAGTGAGCAGTTCTTC; CDR3: CASSTGVGSEQFF
size: -; length: 12; V: TRBV20-1; D: -; J: TRBJ2-6; DNA: TGCAGTGCCCCGTCTGGGGCCAACGTCCTGACTTTC; CDR3: CSAPSGANVLTF
size: -; length: 15; V: TRBV5-5; D: -; J: TRBJ1-1; DNA: TGTGCCAGCATCGACGGTGGAGGGGGAGACACTGAAGCTTTCTTT; CDR3: CASIDGGGGDTEAFF
size: few; length: 15; V: TRBV5-6; D: -; J: TRBJ1-5; DNA: TGTGCCAGCAGCGCATCCGGGACAACGAATCAGCCCCAGCATTTT; CDR3: CASSASGTTNQPQHF
size: -; length: 17; V: TRBV15; D: -; J: TRBJ2-6; DNA: TGTGCCACCAGCAGAGAGTTTGGGTTCTCTGGGGCCAACGTCCTGACTTTC; CDR3: CATSREFGFSGANVLTF
size: few; length: 16; V: TRBV6-5; D: TRBD2; J: TRBJ2-5; DNA: TGTGCCAGCAGTCCGAGGGGTTATGAGCGGGGGGAGACCCAGTACTTC; CDR3: CASSPRGYERGETQYF
size: few; length: 14; V: TRBV2; D: TRBD1; J: TRBJ2-7; DNA: TGTGCCAGCGGAGCCGGGACAGGGAGCGACGAGCAGTACTTC; CDR3: CASGAGTGSDEQYF
size: -; length: 18; V: TRBV20-1; D: TRBD1; J: TRBJ2-7; DNA: TGCAGTGCTCCTAGGGGGGACAGGGGGAGATTAAGGTCCTACGAGCAGTACTTC; CDR3: CSAPRGDRGRLRSYEQYF
size: many; length: 15; V: TRBV12-5; D: TRBD1; J: TRBJ2-3; DNA: TGTGCTAGTGGTCCTAACAGGGGAGGCACAGATACGCAGTATTTT; CDR3: CASGPNRGGTDTQYF
size: -; length: 14; V: TRBV9; D: -; J: TRBJ1-3; DNA: TGTGCCAGCAGTGGACAGCTATGGGGAAACACCATATATTTT; CDR3: CASSGQLWGNTIYF
size: few; length: 16; V: TRBV9; D: -; J: TRBJ1-3; DNA: TGTGCCAGCAGCCTACGTGGGGGGGCCGCAGGAAACACCATATATTTT; CDR3: CASSLRGGAAGNTIYF
size: -; length: 17; V: TRBV3-1; D: -; J: TRBJ2-7; DNA: TGTGCCAGCACCCCCCGGATAGGCGGGTCCGACTCCTACGAGCAGTACTTC; CDR3: CASTPRIGGSDSYEQYF
size: few; length: 12; V: TRBV12-3/TRBV12-4; D: -; J: TRBJ1-6; DNA: TGTGCCAGCAGTTTCGGTAATTCACCCCTCCACTTT; CDR3: CASSFGNSPLHF
size: -; length: 15; V: TRBV4-1; D: -; J: TRBJ1-1; DNA: TGCGCCAGCAGCCAATTGTTTGGGGGAGCAGGTGAAGCTTTCTTT; CDR3: CASSQLFGGAGEAFF
size: few; length: 16; V: TRBV6-4; D: TRBD2; J: TRBJ2-3; DNA: TGTGCCAGCAGTGAAGGACTAGCGGGGAGCACAGATACGCAGTATTTT; CDR3: CASSEGLAGSTDTQYF
size: many; length: 11; V: TRBV7-2; D: -; J: TRBJ2-3; DNA: TGTGCCAGCAGTAGTGCAGATACGCAGTATTTT; CDR3: CASSSADTQYF
size: -; length: 15; V: TRBV7-8; D: -; J: TRBJ2-7; DNA: TGTGCCAGCAGCTTAGCGGGCCTGGGGGGCTACGAGCAGTACTTC; CDR3: CASSLAGLGGYEQYF
size: -; length: 17; V: TRBV9; D: -; J: TRBJ2-1; DNA: TGTGCCAGCAGCATTGGGCCACGGGGACGCTCCTACAATGAGCAGTTCTTC; CDR3: CASSIGPRGRSYNEQFF
size: -; length: 15; V: TRBV5-1; D: -; J: TRBJ2-6; DNA: TGCGCCAGCAGCGAAGGGGTGTCTGGGGCCAACGTCCTGACTTTC; CDR3: CASSEGVSGANVLTF
size: -; length: 15; V: TRBV18; D: TRBD1; J: TRBJ2-3; DNA: TGTGCCAGCTCACCGACCCAGGGGGCCACAGATACGCAGTATTTT; CDR3: CASSPTQGATDTQYF
size: -; length: 14; V: TRBV7-8; D: TRBD1; J: TRBJ1-1; DNA: TGTGCCAGCAGGTACAGGGGTAGGGGCACTGAAGCTTTCTTT; CDR3: CASRYRGRGTEAFF
size: -; length: 15; V: TRBV25-1; D: -; J: TRBJ1-1; DNA: TGTGCCAGCAGTGTCGGAGGGACCCTGAACACTGAAGCTTTCTTT; CDR3: CASSVGGTLNTEAFF
size: few; length: 15; V: TRBV19; D: TRBD2; J: TRBJ2-7; DNA: TGTGCCAGTAGTATAGTGTCCGCGGGGGTCTACGAGCAGTACTTC; CDR3: CASSIVSAGVYEQYF
size: many; length: 17; V: TRBV4-3; D: -; J: TRBJ2-2; DNA: TGCGCCAGCAGCCAAGGAATACCAGGGGAATCGTGGGGGGAGCTGTTTTTT; CDR3: CASSQGIPGESWGELFF
size: -; length: 16; V: TRBV20-1; D: TRBD2; J: TRBJ2-1; DNA: TGCAGTGCTAGAGCCCAAACTAGCGGGGGGTACAATGAGCAGTTCTTC; CDR3: CSARAQTSGGYNEQFF
size: few; length: 17; V: TRBV7-9; D: -; J: TRBJ2-4; DNA: TGTGCCAGCAGTTCCTTTGAGGGGGAGCTAGCCAAAAACATTCAGTATTTC; CDR3: CASSSFEGELAKNIQYF
size: -; length: 14; V: TRBV6-1; D: TRBD2; J: TRBJ2-1; DNA: TGTGCCAGCAGAGCAGCGGGGGGGCCTGTTGAGCAGTTCTTC; CDR3: CASRAAGGPVEQFF
size: -; length: 14; V: TRBV7-6; D: -; J: TRBJ2-5; DNA: TGTGCCAGCAGCACAAAGGGATTACAAGAGACCCAGTACTTC; CDR3: CASSTKGLQETQYF
size: -; length: 15; V: TRBV5-1; D: -; J: TRBJ2-1; DNA: TGCGCCAGCAGCTTGTGGGGGGCGACGAGAAATGAGCAGTTCTTC; CDR3: CASSLWGATRNEQFF
size: -; length: 14; V: TRBV4-3; D: -; J: TRBJ2-4; DNA: TGCGCCAGCAGCCTAGGCAACGGTACGGACATTCAGTACTTC; CDR3: CASSLGNGTDIQYF
size: few; length: 16; V: TRBV4-3; D: TRBD1; J: TRBJ1-2; DNA: TGCGCCAGCAGCCAAGATTCAACAGGGGATCGCTATGGCTACACCTTC; CDR3: CASSQDSTGDRYGYTF
size: -; length: 15; V: TRBV5-6; D: -; J: TRBJ2-2; DNA: TGTGCCAGCAGCCGTGTTCCCCGGGGGTCCGGGGAGCTGTTTTTT; CDR3: CASSRVPRGSGELFF
size: many; length: 15; V: TRBV27; D: -; J: TRBJ2-1; DNA: TGTGCCAGCAGTTTAAGGGCTTACCCCTACAATGAGCAGTTCTTC; CDR3: CASSLRAYPYNEQFF
size: many; length: 15; V: TRBV7-2; D: TRBD1; J: TRBJ1-2; DNA: TGTGCCAGCAGCTTAGCCCCGGGGACAGCCTATGGCTACACCTTC; CDR3: CASSLAPGTAYGYTF
size: few; length: 16; V: TRBV12-3/TRBV12-4; D: TRBD2; J: TRBJ2-1; DNA: TGTGCCAGCAGTCCCACGGGGCGGGGGGCTTACAATGAGCAGTTCTTC; CDR3: CASSPTGRGAYNEQFF
size: few; length: 13; V: TRBV12-3/TRBV12-4; D: -; J: TRBJ2-1; DNA: TGTGCCAGCATGACGAGCGGCCTCGATGAGCAGTTCTTC; CDR3: CASMTSGLDEQFF
size: many; length: 13; V: TRBV9; D: TRBD2; J: TRBJ2-5; DNA: TGTGCCAGCAGCAAGGACGGGGGGGAGACCCAGTACTTC; CDR3: CASSKDGGETQYF
size: -; length: 14; V: TRBV5-6; D: -; J: TRBJ2-1; DNA: TGTGCCAGCAGCTTGGCCGGGACCGGTGGTGAGCAGTTCTTC; CDR3: CASSLAGTGGEQFF
size: -; length: 15; V: TRBV7-2; D: TRBD2; J: TRBJ2-5; DNA: TGTGCCAGCAGCTTAGCTCCTAGCGGGGGTGAGACCCAGTACTTC; CDR3: CASSLAPSGGETQYF
size: -; length: 15; V: TRBV7-9; D: -; J: TRBJ2-3; DNA: TGTGCCAGCAGCTTCCTGGGATCGCGATCAGATACGCAGTATTTT; CDR3: CASSFLGSRSDTQYF